A selection of T cell receptor beta chains follows, all from one sample in a study of T-cell reconstitution after alpha-beta-depleted transplantation in children. Each CDR3 protein gets one entry after TCRdb re-called the PCR reads with MiXCR. The repertoire holds 280,000 or so distinct CDR3 sequences, around a tenth seen once, with around 22% in the top ten. The sample in question was peripheral blood, obtained 180 days after TCRalphabeta/CD19-depleted stem cell transplant. The receptors stem from a male patient aged 2-15 years who had a stem cell transplant for chronic granulomatous disease, so the T cells may come from the graft donor. CDR3s include the opening cysteine and the closing phenylalanine or tryptophan. A D gene is named only where the DNA matches it firmly. Clone size is stated in some rows and not others, as once, few, many or a class when expanded.

j_call v_call d_call clone_size cdr3_nt cdr3_aa
TRBJ2-7 TRBV5-5 TRBD2 many TGTGCCAGCAGCTTGATAGCGGGGGGGCAAGGGGAGCAGTACTTC CASSLIAGGQGEQYF
TRBJ2-7 TRBV5-1 TRBD2 many TGCGCCAGCAGCTCCGACACCGGGACTAAGAACGAGCAGTACTTC CASSSDTGTKNEQYF
TRBJ2-1 TRBV20-1 - many TGCAGTGCCCATGGACTACCACGAGTAAATGAGCAGTTCTTC CSAHGLPRVNEQFF
TRBJ2-3 TRBV10-3 - many TGTGCCATCAGTGAAAACTCAGGGTTGGTAGATACGCAGTATTTT CAISENSGLVDTQYF
TRBJ1-5 TRBV20-1 - many TGCAGTGCTCTGCAGGGAAATCAGCCCCAGCATTTT CSALQGNQPQHF
TRBJ2-2 TRBV12-3/TRBV12-4 TRBD1 many TGTGCCAGCAGTTTACGAAAGGACAGGGCCCTCACCGGGGAGCTGTTTTTT CASSLRKDRALTGELFF
TRBJ1-4 TRBV20-1 TRBD1 many TGCAGTGCTATTCCCGGGACAGGGGTTGAAAAACTGTTTTTT CSAIPGTGVEKLFF
TRBJ1-4 TRBV29-1 - many TGCAGCGTTGGAAGAGCTGAAAAACTGTTTTTT CSVGRAEKLFF
TRBJ2-5 TRBV5-1 TRBD2 many TGCGCCAGCACGAACGAACTGGGAGGGCTGGCCCAGTACTTC CASTNELGGLAQYF
TRBJ2-1 TRBV5-1 - many TGCGCCAGCAGCTTGGGGGCGCCGTCATACAATGAGCAGTTCTTC CASSLGAPSYNEQFF
TRBJ2-5 TRBV9 TRBD2 many TGTGCCAGCAGCGTAGCTAGCGGGGGGGAAGAGACCCAGTACTTC CASSVASGGEETQYF
TRBJ2-3 TRBV5-4 - many TGTGCCAGCAGCTTGGTAGGGTTTAAAGATACGCAGTATTTT CASSLVGFKDTQYF
TRBJ2-4 TRBV15 - medium-sized TGTGCCACCAGCAGAGGGCGGGATCTAGCCAAAAACATTCAGTACTTC CATSRGRDLAKNIQYF
TRBJ2-1 TRBV7-9 TRBD2 few TGTGCCAGCAGACTAGTTAGCGGGAGTGGGAATGAGCAGTTCTTC CASRLVSGSGNEQFF
TRBJ2-7 TRBV10-2 TRBD2 many TGCGCCAGCAGGGAACTAACTAGCGGGAGTATGTACGAGCAGTACTTC CASRELTSGSMYEQYF
TRBJ2-3 TRBV12-3/TRBV12-4 TRBD1 many TGTGCCTCCAGGGACAGGGGCACAGATACGCAGTATTTT CASRDRGTDTQYF
TRBJ2-2 TRBV6-5 - many TGTGCCAGCAGTTACACGACAGGCACCGGGGAGCTGTTTTTT CASSYTTGTGELFF
TRBJ1-1 TRBV18 - many TGTGCCAGCTCACCGCATCAACAGTCGGACACTGAAGCTTTCTTT CASSPHQQSDTEAFF
TRBJ1-5 TRBV12-3/TRBV12-4 TRBD1 many TGTGCCAGCACCACAGGGGTTCAGCCCCAGCATTTT CASTTGVQPQHF
TRBJ2-7 TRBV6-4 TRBD1 - TGTGCCAGCAGTGACTCACAGGGGGCGAGTTACGAGCAGTACTTC CASSDSQGASYEQYF
TRBJ1-6 TRBV28 - many TGTGCCAGCAACCGCAGCTCCTATAATTCACCCCTCCACTTT CASNRSSYNSPLHF
TRBJ2-3 TRBV2 - many TGTGCCAGCAGTGAAAAACCGTACCTAGCCATGGGCGCAGATACGCAGTATTTT CASSEKPYLAMGADTQYF
TRBJ2-7 TRBV29-1 TRBD2 - TGCAGCGTTGAAGAAAGACTAGCGGGAGCTCGCGAGCAGTACTTC CSVEERLAGAREQYF
TRBJ2-5 TRBV7-2 - many TGTGCCAGCAGCTCCGGACTCGCGGTCCAAGAGACCCAGTACTTC CASSSGLAVQETQYF
TRBJ2-1 TRBV6-5 TRBD1 many TGTGCCAGCAGTTACAGGACAGGGAATCCAAGCTCCTACAATGAGCAGTTCTTC CASSYRTGNPSSYNEQFF
TRBJ2-2 TRBV28 - many TGTGCCAGCAGTTACAGGAGCGGGGAGCTGTTTTTT CASSYRSGELFF
TRBJ2-2 TRBV5-1 - many TGCGCCAGGCCGCTGGATAACACCGGGGAGCTGTTTTTT CARPLDNTGELFF
TRBJ2-1 TRBV20-1 - many TGCAGTTCGCTTCGGGCCGGCGTTTATGAGCAGTTCTTC CSSLRAGVYEQFF
TRBJ2-3 TRBV18 TRBD1 few TGTGCCACCCTAAAAGACAGGGATAATGCAGATACGCAGTATTTT CATLKDRDNADTQYF
TRBJ1-6 TRBV28 - many TGTGCCAGCAGCGCAGGGCCAACCTATAATTCACCCCTCCACTTT CASSAGPTYNSPLHF
TRBJ2-3 TRBV29-1 TRBD1 many TGCAGCTTAACGGGACAGGCCGTCACAGATACGCAGTATTTT CSLTGQAVTDTQYF
TRBJ2-5 TRBV28 TRBD2 few TGTGCCAGCAGTTCCCACCTGACTAGCGGGAGCCGAGAGACCCAGTACTTC CASSSHLTSGSRETQYF
TRBJ2-1 TRBV7-9 TRBD2 few TGTGCCAGCAGCTTAGAGTCCGGGACTAGCGGGGGGGCCTACAATGAGCAGTTCTTC CASSLESGTSGGAYNEQFF
TRBJ1-1 TRBV3-1 - many TGTGCCAGCACCTCCGGCGGGGGGGCAGGGACTGAAGCTTTCTTT CASTSGGGAGTEAFF
TRBJ2-2 TRBV6-2/TRBV6-3 TRBD1 many TGTGCCAGCAGTTACTCGAGGTCACAGGGGGCAGCCGGGGAGCTGTTTTTT CASSYSRSQGAAGELFF
TRBJ2-7 TRBV27 - many TGTGCCAGCTCGACCACTTTATACGAGCAGTACTTC CASSTTLYEQYF
TRBJ1-3 TRBV3-1 - many TGTGCCAGCAGCTTTTCCGGCGGAACCTCTGGAAACACCATATATTTT CASSFSGGTSGNTIYF
TRBJ1-3 TRBV20-1 - many TGCAGTGCCGGGAGTGACTCCGGAAACACCATATATTTT CSAGSDSGNTIYF
TRBJ2-7 TRBV12-3/TRBV12-4 TRBD1 many TGTGCCAGCAGTCAACAGGGGTACGAGCAGTACTTC CASSQQGYEQYF
TRBJ2-7 TRBV3-1 TRBD2 - TGTGCCAGCTGCCGGGGACTAGCGGGGGGATCCTACGAGCAGTACTTC CASCRGLAGGSYEQYF
TRBJ2-7 TRBV18 - few TGTGCCAGCTCACCGCTTTCGATATCAGGCGAGCAGTACTTC CASSPLSISGEQYF
TRBJ2-3 TRBV18 - many TGTGCCAGCTCACCGGCGACAGATACGCAGTATTTT CASSPATDTQYF
TRBJ2-1 TRBV4-1 - - TGCGCCAGCAGCCAAGATGGGTTTGGGGGTGGTAGGTTCTTC CASSQDGFGGGRFF
TRBJ1-4 TRBV7-6 - - TGTGCCAGCAGCTTGAACGGGTTGAAAAAACTGTTTTTT CASSLNGLKKLFF